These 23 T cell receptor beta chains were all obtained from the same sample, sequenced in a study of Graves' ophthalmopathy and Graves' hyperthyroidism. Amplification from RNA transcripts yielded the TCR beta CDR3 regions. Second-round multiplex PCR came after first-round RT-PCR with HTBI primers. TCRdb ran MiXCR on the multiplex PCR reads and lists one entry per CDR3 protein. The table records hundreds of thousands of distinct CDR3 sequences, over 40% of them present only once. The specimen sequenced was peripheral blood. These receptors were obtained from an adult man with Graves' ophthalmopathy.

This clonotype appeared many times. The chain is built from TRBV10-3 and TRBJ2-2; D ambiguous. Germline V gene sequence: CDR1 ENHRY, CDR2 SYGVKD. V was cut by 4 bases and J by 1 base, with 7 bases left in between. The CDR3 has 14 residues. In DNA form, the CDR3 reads TGTGCCATCAGTGTCCCCGGGAACACCGGGGAGCTGTTTTTT. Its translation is CAISVPGNTGELFF.

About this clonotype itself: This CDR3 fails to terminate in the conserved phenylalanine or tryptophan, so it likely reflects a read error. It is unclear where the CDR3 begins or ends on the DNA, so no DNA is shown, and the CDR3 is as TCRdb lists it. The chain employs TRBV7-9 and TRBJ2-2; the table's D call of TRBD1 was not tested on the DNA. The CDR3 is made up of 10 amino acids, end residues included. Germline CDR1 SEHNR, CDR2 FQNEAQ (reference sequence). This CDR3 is CASSTGTGDV.

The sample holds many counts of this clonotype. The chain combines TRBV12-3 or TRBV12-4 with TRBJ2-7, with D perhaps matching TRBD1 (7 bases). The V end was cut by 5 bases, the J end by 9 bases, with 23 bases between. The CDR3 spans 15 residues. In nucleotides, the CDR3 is TGTGCCAGCAGTGACCAGGGGGGCTACGTTGAGAGGCAGTACTTC. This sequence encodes CASSDQGGYVERQYF.

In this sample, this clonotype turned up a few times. The CDR3 is CAISESKAWFQHF. CDR3 DNA sequence: TGTGCCATCAGTGAGTCGAAGGCGTGGTTCCAGCATTTT. V usage is TRBV10-3 and J usage is TRBJ1-5; D call uncertain. V dropped 0 bases and J dropped 12 bases, with 12 bases sitting between them. Germline CDR1 reads ENHRY; CDR2 reads SYGVKD. This CDR3 region has 13 residues.

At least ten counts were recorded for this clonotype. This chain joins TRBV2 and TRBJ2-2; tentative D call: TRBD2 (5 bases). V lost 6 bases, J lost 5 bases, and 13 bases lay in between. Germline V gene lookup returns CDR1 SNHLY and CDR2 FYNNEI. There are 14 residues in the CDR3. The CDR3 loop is CASRLRVSTGELFF. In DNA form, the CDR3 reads TGTGCCAGCAGGCTGAGGGTTTCTACCGGGGAGCTGTTTTTT.

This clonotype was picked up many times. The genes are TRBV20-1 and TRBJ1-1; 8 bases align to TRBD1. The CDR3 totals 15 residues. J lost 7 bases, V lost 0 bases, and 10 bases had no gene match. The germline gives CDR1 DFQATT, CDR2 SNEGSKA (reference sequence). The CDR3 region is CSARDGDRGSGEAFF. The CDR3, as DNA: TGCAGTGCTAGAGATGGAGACAGGGGCAGTGGTGAAGCTTTCTTT.

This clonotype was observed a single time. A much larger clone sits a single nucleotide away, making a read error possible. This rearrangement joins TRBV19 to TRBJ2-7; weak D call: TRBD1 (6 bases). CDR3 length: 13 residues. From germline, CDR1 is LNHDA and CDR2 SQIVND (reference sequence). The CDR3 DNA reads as TGTGCCAGTAGTACCGACAGGACCTACGGGCAGTACTTC. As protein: CASSTDRTYGQYF.

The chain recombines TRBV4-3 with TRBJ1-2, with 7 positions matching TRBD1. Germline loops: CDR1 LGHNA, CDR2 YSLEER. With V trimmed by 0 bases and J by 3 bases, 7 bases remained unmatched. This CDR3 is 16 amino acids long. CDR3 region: CASSQDLPGGHYGYTF. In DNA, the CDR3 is TGCGCCAGCAGCCAAGATTTACCAGGGGGACACTATGGCTACACCTTC.

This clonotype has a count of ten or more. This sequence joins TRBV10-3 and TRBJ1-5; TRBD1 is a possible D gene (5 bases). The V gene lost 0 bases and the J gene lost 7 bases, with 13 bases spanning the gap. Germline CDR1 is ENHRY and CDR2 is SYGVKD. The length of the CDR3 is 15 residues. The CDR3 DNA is TGTGCCATCAGTGAGTCGGGGGAGGGCGGGCAGCCCCAGCATTTT. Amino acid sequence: CAISESGEGGQPQHF.

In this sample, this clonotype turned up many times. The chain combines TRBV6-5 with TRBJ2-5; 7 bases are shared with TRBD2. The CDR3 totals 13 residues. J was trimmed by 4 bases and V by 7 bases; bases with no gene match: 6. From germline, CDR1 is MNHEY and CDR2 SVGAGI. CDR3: CASTGGSRETQYF. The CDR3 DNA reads TGTGCCAGCACCGGGGGGTCTCGAGAGACCCAGTACTTC.

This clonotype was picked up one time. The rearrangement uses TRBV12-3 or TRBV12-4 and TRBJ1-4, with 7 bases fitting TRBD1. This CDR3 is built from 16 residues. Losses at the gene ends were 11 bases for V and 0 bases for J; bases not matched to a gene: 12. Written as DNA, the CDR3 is TGTGCCGGTAGCACAGGGGAACAGTCAACTAATGAAAAACTGTTTTTT. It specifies CAGSTGEQSTNEKLFF.

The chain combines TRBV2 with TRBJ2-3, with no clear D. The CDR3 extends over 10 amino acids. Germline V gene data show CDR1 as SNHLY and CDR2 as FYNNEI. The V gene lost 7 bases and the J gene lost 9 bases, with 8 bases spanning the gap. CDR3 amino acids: CASKGRTQYF. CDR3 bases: TGTGCCAGCAAAGGCAGGACGCAGTATTTT.

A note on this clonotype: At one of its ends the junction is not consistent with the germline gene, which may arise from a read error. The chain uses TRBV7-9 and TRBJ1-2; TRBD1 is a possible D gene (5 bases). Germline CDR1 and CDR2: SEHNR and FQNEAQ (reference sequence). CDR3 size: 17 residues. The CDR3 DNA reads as TGCGCCAGCAGCCCGAACCCTGCCGGGACCCAAGACTATGGCTACACCTTC. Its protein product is CASSPNPAGTQDYGYTF.

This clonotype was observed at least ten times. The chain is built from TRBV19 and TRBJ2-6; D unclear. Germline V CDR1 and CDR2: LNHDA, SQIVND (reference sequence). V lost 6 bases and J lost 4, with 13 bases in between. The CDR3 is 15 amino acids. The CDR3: CASRVQTGGANVLTF. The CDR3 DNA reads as TGTGCCAGTAGGGTTCAAACTGGAGGGGCCAACGTCCTGACTTTC.

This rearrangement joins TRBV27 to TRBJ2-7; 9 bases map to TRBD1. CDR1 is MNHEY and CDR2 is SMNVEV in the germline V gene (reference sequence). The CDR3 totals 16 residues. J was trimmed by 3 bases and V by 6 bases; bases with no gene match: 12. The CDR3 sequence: CASRSGTGTGFYEQYF. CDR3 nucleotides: TGTGCCAGCAGGTCGGGGACCGGGACAGGGTTCTACGAGCAGTACTTC.

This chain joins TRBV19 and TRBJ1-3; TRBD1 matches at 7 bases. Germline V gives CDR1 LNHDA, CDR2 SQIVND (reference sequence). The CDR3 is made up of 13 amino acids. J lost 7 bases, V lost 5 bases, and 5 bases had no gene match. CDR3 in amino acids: CASSLMGQNTIYF. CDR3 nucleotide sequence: TGTGCCAGTAGTTTAATGGGACAGAACACCATATATTTT.

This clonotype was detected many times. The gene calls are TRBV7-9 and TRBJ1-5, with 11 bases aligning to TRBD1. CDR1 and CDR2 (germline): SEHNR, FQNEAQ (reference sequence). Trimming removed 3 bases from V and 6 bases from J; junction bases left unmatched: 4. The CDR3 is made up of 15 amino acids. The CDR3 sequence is CASSFGQGASQPQHF. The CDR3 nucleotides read TGTGCCAGCAGCTTTGGACAGGGGGCTTCTCAGCCCCAGCATTTT.

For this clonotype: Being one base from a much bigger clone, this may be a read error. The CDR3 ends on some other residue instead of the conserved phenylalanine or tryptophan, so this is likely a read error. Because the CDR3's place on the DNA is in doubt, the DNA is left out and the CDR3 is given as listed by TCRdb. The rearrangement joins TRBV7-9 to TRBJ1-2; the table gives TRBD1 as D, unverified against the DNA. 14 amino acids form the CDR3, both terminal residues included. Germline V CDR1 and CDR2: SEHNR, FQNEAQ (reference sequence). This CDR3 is CASSFSRDRVEHTL.

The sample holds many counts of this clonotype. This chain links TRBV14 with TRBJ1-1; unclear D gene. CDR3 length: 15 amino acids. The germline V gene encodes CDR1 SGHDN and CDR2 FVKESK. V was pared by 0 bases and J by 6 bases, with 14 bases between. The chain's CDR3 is CASSQDRFVRSEAFF. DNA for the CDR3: TGTGCCAGCAGCCAAGATCGATTCGTCCGCTCTGAAGCTTTCTTT.

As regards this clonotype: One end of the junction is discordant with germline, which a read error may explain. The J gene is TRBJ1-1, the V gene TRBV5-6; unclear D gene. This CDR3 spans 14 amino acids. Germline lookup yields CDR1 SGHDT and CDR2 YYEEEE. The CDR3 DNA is TGTGCCAGCAGCTACCGACCGACCAACACCGAAGCTTTCTTT. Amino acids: CASSYRPTNTEAFF. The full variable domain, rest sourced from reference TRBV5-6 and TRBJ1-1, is DAGVTQSPTHLIKTRGQQVTLRCSPKSGHDTVSWYQQALGQGPQFIFQYYEEEERQRGNFPDRFSGHQFPNYSSELNVNALLLGDSALYLCASSYRPTNTEAFFGQGTRLTVV.

The DNA of the CDR3 is TGCAGCGACTCCGGTGAGCAGTTCTTC. Protein product: CSDSGEQFF. This sequence joins TRBV29-1 and TRBJ2-1; D is unresolved. Trimming pared 7 bases from V and 9 bases from J, leaving 7 bases between. From germline, CDR1 is SQVTM and CDR2 ANQGSEA. The CDR3 is 9 residues long.

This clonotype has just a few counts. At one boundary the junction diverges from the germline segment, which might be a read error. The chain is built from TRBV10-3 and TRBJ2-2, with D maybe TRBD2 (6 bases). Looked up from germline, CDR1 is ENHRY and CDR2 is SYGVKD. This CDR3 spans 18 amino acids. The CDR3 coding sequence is TGTGCCAGCAGTGTGGGTAGCGGTCTTGGGTGGAGCACCGGGGAGCTGTTTTTT. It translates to CASSVGSGLGWSTGELFF.

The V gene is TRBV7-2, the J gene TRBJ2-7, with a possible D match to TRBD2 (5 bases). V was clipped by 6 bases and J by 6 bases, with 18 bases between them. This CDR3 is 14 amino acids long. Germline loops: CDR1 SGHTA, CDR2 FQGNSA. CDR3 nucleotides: TGTGCCAGCAGTTTTTTAGGTCCGGGGATCGAGCAGTACTTC. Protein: CASSFLGPGIEQYF.